Sequencing of this T cell receptor beta chain was carried out in a study of blood T cell repertoires in COVID-19. The trim removed 6 bases at V and 5 bases at J, leaving 11 bases unmatched. The germline V gene has CDR1 MNHEY and CDR2 SVGAGI. There are 15 residues in the CDR3. The repertoire was sequenced with immunoSEQ multiplex PCR; TCRdb's copy has only in-frame clones and lacks some. The sample lists about 280,000 clones, roughly 80% occurring once. Participant reports of clinical history set cohort assignment. Contact with a PCR-confirmed or clinician-diagnosed COVID-19 case occurred within 2 weeks of entry.

The sequenced material came from PBMCs or T cells enriched from blood (not recorded which). The sequence came from a man in his forties or fifties who had been exposed to COVID-19. The V and J genes are TRBV6-5 and TRBJ2-7; 9 positions agree with TRBD2. The CDR3 region has the DNA TGTGCCAGCAGCCCCTGGGTAGCGGGAGACCACGAGCAGTACTTC. Residues: CASSPWVAGDHEQYF.